Listed below are T cell receptor beta chains from one sample, sequenced in a study of shared clonotypes between healthy human individuals. TCRdb's copy holds only in-frame clones and misses some; the assay was immunoSEQ multiplex PCR. Here the sample spans 2 million to 2.5 million clones, 90% to 97% being singletons. The sample was naive CD4+ T cells sorted from blood. These receptor sequences come from a man younger than 30 in good health. Each CDR3 is given with its conserved first and last residue.

V gene: TRBV4-1; J gene: TRBJ1-5; CDR3 protein: CASSQAQGQLSNQPQHF
V gene: TRBV14; J gene: TRBJ2-7; CDR3 protein: CASSLAGANSYEQYF
V gene: TRBV6-5; J gene: TRBJ1-3; CDR3 protein: CASKTDGSGNTIYF
V gene: TRBV6-5; J gene: TRBJ1-1; CDR3 protein: CASSYGVRYTEAFF
V gene: TRBV19; J gene: TRBJ2-5; CDR3 protein: CASSIMGWAETQYF
V gene: TRBV7-6; J gene: TRBJ1-2; CDR3 protein: CASSLPGNLPGGYTF
V gene: TRBV6-1; J gene: TRBJ2-7; CDR3 protein: CASSLGQGAYEQYF
V gene: TRBV10-2; J gene: TRBJ1-5; CDR3 protein: CASSESRQHINQPQHF
V gene: TRBV6-1; J gene: TRBJ2-3; CDR3 protein: CASSEAPTGLSTDTQYF
V gene: TRBV29-1; J gene: TRBJ2-1; CDR3 protein: CSGRLAGVTNEQFF